Below, 5 T cell receptor beta chains from the same sample are listed, as sequenced in a study of tumor and adjacent non-tumor tissue in lung cancer. No cell sorting was done before RNA was extracted from the tissue. TCRbeta libraries were built with three rounds of nested PCR, modified from ARM-PCR. TCRdb recomputed calls from the multiplex PCR reads with MiXCR, one row per CDR3 protein. Seen here are under 140,000 distinct CDR3 sequences, over 75% observed once, and the top ten hold about 22%. Sequencing input: lung tumor tissue. These receptors were obtained from a man between 65 and 85 years old with non-small cell lung cancer.

Only a few counts were recorded for this clonotype. V gene TRBV7-8 combines with J gene TRBJ2-5; 8 bases match TRBD2. Losses at the gene ends were 5 bases for V and 5 bases for J; bases not matched to a gene: 10. The CDR3 totals 15 residues. Germline V gives CDR1 SGHVS, CDR2 FQNEAQ. CDR3 amino acids: CASSPTGGVQETQYF. Written as DNA, the CDR3 is TGTGCCAGCAGCCCCACGGGAGGGGTCCAGGAGACCCAGTACTTC.

On this clonotype itself: An end of the junction differs from the germline gene, which may be a read error. This chain uses TRBV5-5 with TRBJ1-2, with D hard to call. CDR3 size: 15 residues. Germline values: CDR1 SGHKS, CDR2 YYEKEE (reference sequence). CDR3 region: CARSYHHQSSHGYTF. As DNA, the CDR3 is TGTGCCAGGAGCTATCATCATCAGTCGAGCCATGGCTACACCTTC.

This clonotype appeared a few times. V is TRBV29-1 and J is TRBJ2-7; D gene unclear. Germline CDR1 is SQVTM and CDR2 is ANQGSEA. CDR3 length equals 15 residues. Trimming removed 6 bases from V and 2 bases from J, with 20 bases in between. The CDR3 loop reads CSVKVWSRAAYEQYF. CDR3 coding DNA: TGCAGCGTGAAGGTGTGGAGTAGAGCCGCCTACGAGCAGTACTTC.

Comment on this clonotype: A read error is possible here, since a much larger clone lies one base away. V is TRBV20-1 and J is TRBJ2-5; D may be TRBD1 (6 bases). This CDR3 spans 12 amino acids. Trimming removed 7 bases from V and 1 base from J, with 10 bases in between. In germline, CDR1 is DFQATT, CDR2 SNEGSKA (reference sequence). The CDR3 DNA reads TGCAGTGTCCTGACAGGCCAAGAGACCCAGTACTTC. It yields the protein CSVLTGQETQYF.

This chain joins TRBV20-1 and TRBJ1-2; D perhaps matches TRBD1 (5 bases). In germline, CDR1 is DFQATT, CDR2 SNEGSKA (reference sequence). V was shortened by 0 bases and J by 1 base, with 12 bases between the two germline ends. The CDR3 is 15 residues long. This CDR3 is CSARDPRDYNYGYTF. The DNA for the CDR3 is TGCAGTGCTAGAGATCCCAGGGACTATAACTATGGCTACACCTTC.